This T cell receptor beta chain was obtained from a study of T cells after posttransplantation cyclophosphamide. Study-wide points: Recipient CMV seropositivity and CMV reactivation strongly tracked TRB clonality. TRB overlap between skin or GI tissue T cells and blood was limited. Donor CD8+ memory clones often dominated recipient blood repertoires at later times.

Clones were sequenced by immunoSEQ multiplex PCR, and TCRdb holds only the in-frame ones, with some missing. The data show 20,000 to 25,000 clones, roughly 86% seen once. A remark on this clone: The antigen is not known.

Germline V gene sequence: CDR1 SGHRS, CDR2 YFSETQ. This CDR3 is built from 17 residues. Trimming took 5 bases from V and 1 from J, leaving 19 bases between them. The chain employs TRBV5-1 and TRBJ1-3; D might be TRBD1 (6 bases). Sequencing input: PBMCs. This clonotype originated in a woman aged 60-70 years with a blood cancer, CMV-positive, and with a related stem cell donor. For the CDR3, the DNA is TGCGCCAGCAGTGACACAGGGAATCCTAGGTCTGGAAACACCATATATTTT. Protein: CASSDTGNPRSGNTIYF.